This TCR beta chain appears in the sequencing data of a study of immune cell composition in non-small cell lung cancer. Study-level results: Squamous lung tumours showed higher top 10 clone scores and clonality than adenocarcinomas. 60% to 75% of squamous and approximately 30% of adenocarcinoma cases had tumour-associated clones >0.5%. Tumour TCR-beta clonality showed no significant link to smoking pack-years. Shared sequences between tumour-reactive and dominant in vivo clones were not proven.

On this clone itself: The antigen remains undetermined.

Clones were sequenced by immunoSEQ multiplex PCR, and TCRdb holds only the in-frame ones, with some missing. This sample yields about 4,700 clones, of which roughly 72% are seen a single time; 10% belongs to the top ten. The V end was cut by 3 bases, the J end by 0 bases, with 16 bases between. The length of the CDR3 is 17 residues. The germline V gene has CDR1 SGHNT and CDR2 YYREEE (reference sequence). Material: lung tumor tissue. This sequence joins TRBV5-4 and TRBJ1-3; no clear D gene. The sequence was collected from a human donor with non-small cell lung cancer. In nucleotides, the CDR3 is TGTGCCAGCAGCTCGGGGAGTATTAATTTCTCTGGAAACACCATATATTTT. Protein sequence: CASSSGSINFSGNTIYF.